This T cell receptor (beta chain) was recorded in a study of T cells after yellow fever vaccination (dated by TCRdb to the late 2010s). Looking at the study overall: Libraries from fractions with low cell numbers were prepared with the SMART-Seq v4 Ultra Low Input RNA kit. Two healthy male donors, one aged 18 to 30 and one aged 30 to 40 years, were included in the cohort. Bulk TCR alpha and beta repertoires were sequenced longitudinally to track T-cell clones before and after primary and booster YFV17D yellow fever vaccination. Bulk PBMC replicates and cell subsets were isolated from blood drawn at multiple timepoints before and after both primary and secondary immunization.

Overall study outcomes, separate from this receptor: Compared with the primary T-cell response, the secondary T-cell response was weaker but faster, peaking on day 5 rather than day 15. After the booster, most of the clones that had expanded following primary vaccination were detected again (almost 98% of CD4 and roughly nine tenths of CD8), which suggests that memory was broadly maintained. A small share of clonotypes occurred in both CD4 and CD8 compartments, likely arising from convergent recombination. Because abundant contaminating clonotypes from the bulk population could be contained in FACS-sorted repertoires, computational filtering was required. Because the study included only a couple of donors, the extent to which the findings can be generalized is limited.

This clonotype was observed at least ten times. Its antigen is not yet known. No much larger clone exists at a distance of one base, and base qualities are not known. In the germline V gene, CDR1 corresponds to SGDLS and CDR2 to YYNGEE. V is shortened by 5 bases, J by 8 bases, and the region joining them spans 16 bases. Its CDR3 holds 13 amino acids, cysteine through phenylalanine. The kept DNA is CDR3 alone, 39 bases in frame from the first base. The meaning of the sample's treatment or condition label: live attenuated yellow fever vaccine strain. PBMCs were isolated from peripheral blood using a standard Ficoll-Paque protocol. Dynabeads CD4 and CD8 positive selection kits were used to isolate CD4 and CD8 T-cell fractions. RNA was extracted with TriZol from bulk PBMCs, CD4 and CD8 fractions, and dextramer-positive and dextramer-negative fractions. TCR cDNA was made using 5'RACE template switching, a step that added a universal primer site and unique molecular identifiers. cDNA synthesis was primed from both the TCR alpha and TCR beta constant segments. Library amplification involved two PCR steps, and the second step added sample barcodes and sequencing adapters. Libraries were sequenced on Illumina HiSeq 2500 (2x100 bp) or NovaSeq (2x150 bp). Per the source publication's procedure: MIGEC was used to demultiplex reads and collapse the reads into UMI consensus sequences, and MiXCR was used for V(D)J alignment. Vaccine-responding clonotypes were defined with edgeR using replicate PBMC samples, requiring FDR below 0.01 and a log2 fold change above 5 up to day 15. Each bulk clonotype received a CD4 or CD8 identity based on whether the sequenced CD4 or CD8 repertoire contained that clonotype at higher abundance. The public reads were run again by TCRdb, first through fastp at Q25 and then through MiXCR, and only productive beta chains were kept. Records with the same CDR3 protein are collapsed into one entry carrying the most frequent genes and DNA. TCRdb assigned the V and J calls; the authors' analysis was not used. This sample holds 200,000 to 300,000 distinct CDR3 sequences; 6.5% to 7.5% were observed only once. The leading ten clones occupy 0.85% to 1.2% of the sample.

The sequencing here drew on CD4+ T cells sorted from PBMCs, taken on the day of the yellow fever booster vaccination. The chain employs TRBV9 and TRBJ1-1, with the D gene call left open. This clonotype originated in a man aged 30 to 45 who received the YFV17D yellow fever vaccine. The sequenced DNA is TGTGCCAGCAGTTTATCACCAGGAGCCGAAGCTTTCTTT. Its amino acids are CASSLSPGAEAFF.